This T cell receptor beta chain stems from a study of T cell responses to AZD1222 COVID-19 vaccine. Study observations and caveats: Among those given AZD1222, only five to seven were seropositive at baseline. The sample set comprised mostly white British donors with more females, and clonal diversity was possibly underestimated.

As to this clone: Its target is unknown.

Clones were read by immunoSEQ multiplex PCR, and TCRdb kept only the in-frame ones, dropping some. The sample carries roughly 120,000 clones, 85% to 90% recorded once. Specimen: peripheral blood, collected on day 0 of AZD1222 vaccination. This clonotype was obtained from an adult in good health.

The CDR3 spells CASARQRGVPSYEQYF. In nucleotides, the CDR3 is TGTGCCAGCGCAAGGCAGCGGGGGGTACCCTCCTACGAGCAGTACTTC. V and J are TRBV6-8 and TRBJ2-7, with 9 bases fitting TRBD2. V lost 8 bases and J lost 0; bases outside the gene matches: 11. The CDR3 runs 16 residues. From germline, CDR1 is MNHGY and CDR2 SAAAGT.